One sample yielded the 29 T cell receptor beta chains listed below, sequenced in a study of blood T cell repertoires in COVID-19. The repertoire was sequenced with immunoSEQ multiplex PCR; TCRdb's copy has only in-frame clones and lacks some. The data contain under 200,000 clones, roughly 78% of them singletons. Sequencing was performed on peripheral blood. All receptors derive from a woman aged 55-75 years with COVID-19, enrolled during active disease.

The V and J genes are TRBV3-1 (or the pseudogene TRBV3-2) and TRBJ2-3, with 8 bases identical to TRBD2. CDR1 is LGHDT and CDR2 is YNNKEL in the germline V gene (reference sequence). The CDR3 loop spans 17 amino acids. V was pared by 0 bases and J by 1 base, with 6 bases of the junction left unmatched. The CDR3 loop reads CASSQDLALAGTDTQYF. DNA for the CDR3: TGTGCCAGCAGCCAAGATCTGGCACTAGCGGGCACAGATACGCAGTATTTT.

The rearrangement uses TRBV4-3 and TRBJ2-7; D is ambiguous. The CDR3 runs 14 residues. The germline V gene encodes CDR1 LGHNA and CDR2 YSLEER. Trimming pared 0 bases from V and 3 bases from J, leaving 9 bases between. CDR3 sequence: CASSQDGLNYEQYF. The CDR3 bases are TGCGCCAGCAGCCAAGATGGGCTGAACTACGAGCAGTACTTC.

The chain is built from TRBV7-2 and TRBJ1-2, with a possible D match to TRBD1 (5 bases). The CDR3 is made up of 14 amino acids. V was pared by 7 bases and J by 6 bases, with 18 bases between. From germline, CDR1 is SGHTA and CDR2 FQGNSA. The CDR3, as DNA: TGTGCCAGCAACTATCCGGGGGAGATGAATGGCTACACCTTC. Translated: CASNYPGEMNGYTF.

The chain combines TRBV3-1 (or the pseudogene TRBV3-2) with TRBJ1-2; possibly TRBD1 for D (5 bases). This CDR3 is 18 amino acids long. Germline V gives CDR1 LGHDT, CDR2 YNNKEL (reference sequence). V lost 3 bases to trimming and J lost 0 bases, with 20 bases between them. In nucleotides, the CDR3 is TGTGCCAGCAGCCATACCGGGGGGAGCCTAGGGCCTAACTATGGCTACACCTTC. Its translation is CASSHTGGSLGPNYGYTF.

CDR3 region: CASTLLGEQFF. In DNA, the CDR3 is TGTGCCAGTACTCTCCTAGGTGAGCAGTTCTTC. The V gene is TRBV7-2, the J gene TRBJ2-1; no reliable D call. This CDR3 region has 11 residues. Germline V CDR1 and CDR2: SGHTA, FQGNSA. Between the trimmed V and J ends, which lost 9 bases and 9 bases, there was a span of 12 bases.

The chain joins TRBV18 to TRBJ2-2; D might be TRBD1 (6 bases). The CDR3 contains 15 residues. V lost 4 bases to trimming and J lost 5 bases, with 14 bases between them. Germline assignment: CDR1 KGHSH and CDR2 LQKENI. CDR3 nucleotide sequence: TGTGCCAGCTCACGGGCTACAGGGCGGACCGGGGAGCTGTTTTTT. It specifies CASSRATGRTGELFF.

The V and J genes are TRBV28 and TRBJ1-6, with 9 bases that match TRBD1. Germline lookup yields CDR1 MDHEN and CDR2 SYDVKM. V lost 5 bases, J lost 2 bases, and 7 bases stayed unmatched. The CDR3 loop spans 17 amino acids. CDR3 nucleotide sequence: TGTGCCAGCAGTGCTCAACAGGGGGCCACCTATAATTCACCCCTCCACTTT. Its translation is CASSAQQGATYNSPLHF.

The chain recombines TRBV5-1 with TRBJ2-3; the D is unclear. With 0 bases removed from V and 6 bases from J, the gap between germline ends came to 5 bases. The CDR3 runs to 12 residues. The germline V gene has CDR1 SGHRS and CDR2 YFSETQ. The CDR3: CASSLDGDTQYF. The CDR3 DNA is TGCGCCAGCAGCTTGGACGGGGATACGCAGTATTTT.

J is TRBJ1-5 and V is TRBV19, with D uncertain. The CDR3 has 15 residues. Germline assignment: CDR1 LNHDA and CDR2 SQIVND (reference sequence). Trimming stripped 5 bases from V and 3 bases from J, with 14 bases between. CDR3 residues: CASSLIGDYNQPQHF. The CDR3 DNA follows: TGTGCCAGTAGTTTGATCGGGGATTACAATCAGCCCCAGCATTTT. Full variable domain (missing parts from reference TRBV19 and TRBJ1-5): DGGITQSPKYLFRKEGQNVTLSCEQNLNHDAMYWYRQDPGQGLRLIYYSQIVNDFQKGDIAEGYSVSREKKESFPLTVTSAQKNPTAFYLCASSLIGDYNQPQHFGDGTRLSIL.

The chain has TRBV7-8 and TRBJ2-7, with TRBD2 matching 11 bases. Unmatched junction bases numbered 2, after V lost 2 bases and J lost 2 bases. The germline V gene encodes CDR1 SGHVS and CDR2 FQNEAQ. CDR3 size: 15 residues. The CDR3 sequence is CASSLLAGGAYEQYV. The CDR3 DNA follows: TGTGCCAGCAGCTTACTAGCGGGGGGCGCCTACGAGCAGTACGTC.

This clone was seen once. V usage is TRBV7-6 and J usage is TRBJ2-3, with TRBD2 as a possible D gene (5 bases). V gave up 3 bases and J gave up 2 bases, with 12 bases separating them. From germline, CDR1 is SGHVS and CDR2 FNYEAQ. There are 15 residues in the CDR3. The CDR3 reads CASSLRVATTDTQYF. CDR3 DNA: TGTGCCAGCAGCTTGAGGGTGGCTACCACAGATACGCAGTATTTT. Using reference TRBV7-6 and TRBJ2-3 for the parts outside the CDR3, the full variable domain is GAGVSQSPRYKVTKRGQDVALRCDPISGHVSLYWYRQALGQGPEFLTYFNYEAQQDKSGLPNDRFSAERPEGSISTLTIQRTEQRDSAMYRCASSLRVATTDTQYFGPGTRLTVL.

The chain joins TRBV5-1 to TRBJ2-2; tentatively, D is TRBD1 (6 bases). CDR3 size: 15 residues. The ends were cut back, 3 bases at V and 2 bases at J, with 11 bases in the middle. Germline V CDR1 and CDR2: SGHRS, YFSETQ. This CDR3 is CASSSRGFNTGELFF. DNA for the CDR3: TGCGCCAGCAGCTCCAGGGGTTTTAACACCGGGGAGCTGTTTTTT. Using reference TRBV5-1 and TRBJ2-2 for the parts outside the CDR3, the full variable domain is KAGVTQTPRYLIKTRGQQVTLSCSPISGHRSVSWYQQTPGQGLQFLFEYFSETQRNKGNFPGRFSGRQFSNSRSEMNVSTLELGDSALYLCASSSRGFNTGELFFGEGSRLTVL.

A note on this clone: Other nucleotide sequences in the sample specify the same CDR3. The V call is TRBV5-5, the J call TRBJ2-7, with 8 positions matching TRBD2. V shed 4 bases and J 2 bases; nucleotides not matched to a gene: 5. Germline assignment: CDR1 SGHKS and CDR2 YYEKEE (reference sequence). This CDR3 contains 14 residues. In nucleotides, the CDR3 is TGTGCCAGCAGCCCCGGACTAGCAGCCTACGAGCAGTACTTC. Residues: CASSPGLAAYEQYF.

The genes are TRBV19 and TRBJ2-5; 11 nucleotides align to TRBD1. The ends lost 11 bases at V and 5 bases at J; junction bases unmatched: 10. Germline CDR1 LNHDA, CDR2 SQIVND (reference sequence). The CDR3 is made up of 14 amino acids. The chain's CDR3 is CAGTPDRGHETQYF. The CDR3, as DNA: TGTGCCGGAACCCCGGACAGGGGGCACGAGACCCAGTACTTC.

The rearrangement links TRBV11-3 to TRBJ2-1, with TRBD2 matching over 9 bases. V lost 8 bases and J lost 5; bases outside the gene matches: 7. There are 14 residues in the CDR3. Germline CDR1 reads SGHNT; CDR2 reads YENEEA. The DNA for the CDR3 is TGTGCCAGCGGAAAGCGGGAGGCAGACAATGAGCAGTTCTTC. It yields the protein CASGKREADNEQFF.

This sequence joins TRBV2 and TRBJ1-5; tentatively, D is TRBD1 (5 bases). V lost 3 bases and J 6 bases, leaving 15 bases between the germline ends. In germline, CDR1 is SNHLY, CDR2 FYNNEI. The CDR3 consists of 15 residues. The DNA for the CDR3 is TGTGCCAGCAGTGATAGGGGTGACAAAGGTCAGCCCCAGCATTTT. Encoded protein: CASSDRGDKGQPQHF. The full variable domain, with the rest looked up from reference TRBV2 and TRBJ1-5, is EPEVTQTPSHQVTQMGQEVILRCVPISNHLYFYWYRQILGQKVEFLVSFYNNEISEKSEIFDDQFSVERPDGSNFTLKIRSTKLEDSAMYFCASSDRGDKGQPQHFGDGTRLSIL.

The genes are TRBV11-2 and TRBJ2-1, with 9 nucleotides matching TRBD1. CDR1 and CDR2 from the germline V gene are SGHAT and FQNNGV. CDR3 length equals 15 residues. The J segment lost 7 bases and the V segment lost 9 bases, leaving 13 bases of the junction unmatched. This CDR3 reads CASNSHRDRENEQFF. DNA for the CDR3: TGTGCCAGTAACTCCCATCGGGACAGGGAAAATGAGCAGTTCTTC. The variable domain in full, with the rest retrieved from reference TRBV11-2 and TRBJ2-1, is EAGVAQSPRYKIIEKRQSVAFWCNPISGHATLYWYQQILGQGPKLLIQFQNNGVVDDSQLPKDRFSAERLKGVDSTLKIQPAKLEDSAVYLCASNSHRDRENEQFFGPGTRLTVL.

This clone was observed a single time. J is TRBJ2-1 and V is TRBV18, with 10 bases aligning to TRBD2. Germline lookup yields CDR1 KGHSH and CDR2 LQKENI. Germline trimming cut 3 bases from V and 6 bases from J; bases unmatched to any gene: 5. The CDR3 runs 15 residues. CDR3 bases: TGTGCCAGCTCACCGGAGCTAGCGGGAGTCAATGAGCAGTTCTTC. The encoded protein is CASSPELAGVNEQFF.

This clone was found once. The chain has TRBV3-1 (or the pseudogene TRBV3-2) and TRBJ2-7; weak D call: TRBD1 (7 bases). Looked up from germline, CDR1 is LGHDT and CDR2 is YNNKEL (reference sequence). The V gene lost 1 base and the J gene lost 3 bases, with 13 bases spanning the gap. This CDR3 is 15 amino acids long. In DNA form, the CDR3 reads TGTGCCAGCAGCCAAGTGGCAGGGGGGTACTACGAGCAGTACTTC. This gives the protein CASSQVAGGYYEQYF.

This chain links TRBV4-1 with TRBJ1-3, with unresolved D. Germline loops: CDR1 MGHRA, CDR2 YSYEKL. With 6 bases removed from V and 0 bases from J, the gap between germline ends came to 9 bases. CDR3 size: 14 residues. CDR3 DNA sequence: TGCGCCAGCAGTGCCAGGCGCTCTGGAAACACCATATATTTT. Its protein is CASSARRSGNTIYF.

The J gene is TRBJ2-2, the V gene TRBV5-5, with 11 bases lining up with TRBD1. Germline values: CDR1 SGHKS, CDR2 YYEKEE (reference sequence). The CDR3 has 16 residues. V shed 1 base and J 6 bases; nucleotides not matched to a gene: 5. The chain's CDR3 is CASSLWDRGGSGELFF. The CDR3 region has the DNA TGTGCCAGCAGCTTGTGGGACAGGGGGGGATCCGGGGAGCTGTTTTTT.

The chain joins TRBV7-9 to TRBJ1-4; TRBD1 matches at 7 bases. V dropped 5 bases and J dropped 4; count of bases not matched to a gene: 7. CDR3 length equals 15 residues. Per germline, CDR1 SEHNR and CDR2 FQNEAQ (reference sequence). The chain's CDR3 is CASSARAGGNEKLFF. The CDR3 region has the DNA TGTGCCAGCAGCGCCCGGGCAGGGGGTAATGAAAAACTGTTTTTT. Full variable domain (outside the CDR3, taken from reference TRBV7-9 and TRBJ1-4): DTGVSQNPRHKITKRGQNVTFRCDPISEHNRLYWYRQTLGQGPEFLTYFQNEAQLEKSRLLSDRFSAERPKGSFSTLEIQRTEQGDSAMYLCASSARAGGNEKLFFGSGTQLSVL.

This rearrangement joins TRBV2 to TRBJ2-7, with TRBD1 matching over 7 bases. V dropped 4 bases and J dropped 5; count of bases not matched to a gene: 11. The germline gives CDR1 SNHLY, CDR2 FYNNEI. The CDR3 is 15 amino acids. The CDR3 bases are TGTGCCAGCAGTGTTCCAAGGGGGCGCGCCCACGAGCAGTACGTC. Protein: CASSVPRGRAHEQYV.

The chain employs TRBV5-4 and TRBJ1-6; 9 bases are shared with TRBD1. This CDR3 contains 16 residues. V was clipped by 0 bases and J by 5 bases; unmatched bases: 3. CDR1 and CDR2 (germline): SGHNT, YYREEE (reference sequence). The CDR3 DNA reads as TGTGCCAGCAGCTTGGCACAGGGGGCCAATAATTCACCCCTCCACTTT. The encoded protein is CASSLAQGANNSPLHF.

The count of this clone is one. The chain uses TRBV6-1 and TRBJ2-7; the match to TRBD1 covers 10 bases. This CDR3 is built from 16 residues. The V gene's germline CDR1 is MNHNS and CDR2 SASEGT. V shed 4 bases and J 6 bases; nucleotides not matched to a gene: 12. CDR3 coding DNA: TGTGCCAGCAGTGCCACACCGACAGGGGGCGCGTCCGAGCAGTACGTC. Translation gives CASSATPTGGASEQYV.

The V gene is TRBV28, the J gene TRBJ1-5; 9 bases line up with TRBD1. J was trimmed by 2 bases and V by 3 bases; bases with no gene match: 11. Germline assignment: CDR1 MDHEN and CDR2 SYDVKM. The CDR3 length is 18 residues. The CDR3 spells CASSFVLGQGMGNQPQHF. In DNA, the CDR3 is TGTGCCAGCAGTTTTGTTTTAGGACAGGGGATGGGCAATCAGCCCCAGCATTTT.

The chain has TRBV28 and TRBJ2-5, with 9 bases matching TRBD1. With V trimmed by 2 bases and J by 7 bases, 5 bases remained unmatched. Germline V gene data show CDR1 as MDHEN and CDR2 as SYDVKM. CDR3 size: 14 residues. CDR3 DNA: TGTGCCAGCAGTTTAACAGGGGGCGAGGGGACCCAGTACTTC. It encodes CASSLTGGEGTQYF.

This chain joins TRBV7-9 and TRBJ2-2; no clear D gene. The CDR3 contains 14 residues. From germline, CDR1 is SEHNR and CDR2 FQNEAQ (reference sequence). Trimming took 0 bases from V and 3 from J, leaving 5 bases between them. The CDR3 region has the DNA TGTGCCAGCAGCTTAGCCCGAGACACCGGGGAGCTGTTTTTT. This gives the protein CASSLARDTGELFF.

V usage is TRBV7-2 and J usage is TRBJ2-2, with D possibly being TRBD2 (6 bases). Germline V gene lookup returns CDR1 SGHTA and CDR2 FQGNSA. Trimming cost V 0 bases and J 4 bases, with 12 bases left between them. The CDR3 is 16 residues long. CDR3 DNA sequence: TGTGCCAGCAGCTTAGCGCGGGGAGACAGCACCGGGGAGCTGTTTTTT. Amino acids: CASSLARGDSTGELFF. The variable domain in full, completed from reference TRBV7-2 and TRBJ2-2, reads GAGVSQSPSNKVTEKGKDVELRCDPISGHTALYWYRQSLGQGLEFLIYFQGNSAPDKSGLPSDRFSAERTGGSVSTLTIQRTQQEDSAVYLCASSLARGDSTGELFFGEGSRLTVL.